This T cell receptor beta chain appears in the sequencing data of a study of cytomegalovirus exposure and HLA in healthy donors. The study ran its PCR with 60 Vbeta and 13 Jbeta primers. The method was immunoSEQ multiplex PCR; TCRdb's version includes in-frame clones alone and lacks a portion of them. The sample lists 55,000 to 75,000 clones, more than 75% occurring once. V lost 4 bases to trimming and J lost 2 bases, with 6 bases between them. The CDR3 is made up of 13 amino acids. The germline CDR1 and CDR2 sequences are SGHNT and YENEEA. The material sequenced was PBMCs. V and J are TRBV11-3 and TRBJ2-1; maybe TRBD2 (5 bases). This TCR was recovered from a girl aged 10-17 years in good health and CMV-seropositive. This chain's CDR3 is CASSSGTYNEQFF. The CDR3, as DNA: TGTGCCAGCAGCTCCGGGACCTACAATGAGCAGTTCTTC. Full variable domain (missing parts from reference TRBV11-3 and TRBJ2-1): EAGVVQSPRYKIIEKKQPVAFWCNPISGHNTLYWYLQNLGQGPELLIRYENEEAVDDSQLPKDRFSAERLKGVDSTLKIQPAELGDSAVYLCASSSGTYNEQFFGPGTRLTVL.